The 7 T cell receptor beta chains below come from one sample, sequenced in a study of shared clonotypes between healthy human individuals. TCRdb keeps only in-frame clones here, not all; method: immunoSEQ multiplex PCR. Of around 1,900,000 clones in the sample, 80% to 95% were seen once. Terminally differentiated effector memory CD45RA+ cells were left out of the naive CD8 fraction, which was CD45RO-negative and positively selected for CCR7. Sequencing was carried out using naive CD8+ T cells from PBMCs. These receptors originate from a man aged 18 to 29 in good health. Some clones in this sample may be carry-over from other donors' samples.

Remarks on this clone: The sample has other DNA sequences that encode this CDR3 too. V gene TRBV29-1 combines with J gene TRBJ2-2; the D gene is possibly TRBD1 (5 bases). The CDR3 totals 13 residues. With 6 bases removed from V and 0 bases from J, the gap between germline ends came to 8 bases. Germline V gene lookup returns CDR1 SQVTM and CDR2 ANQGSEA. CDR3 protein: CSVRQPNTGELFF. DNA for the CDR3: TGCAGCGTCAGACAGCCGAACACCGGGGAGCTGTTTTTT.

This rearrangement joins TRBV7-2 to TRBJ2-3; no firm D call. CDR3 length equals 15 residues. CDR1 and CDR2 from the germline V gene are SGHTA and FQGNSA. Trimming took off 5 bases at V and 2 bases at J, with 14 bases between the two ends. DNA for the CDR3: TGTGCCAGCAGCGCTATCTACACCACCACAGATACGCAGTATTTT. Protein sequence: CASSAIYTTTDTQYF.

This rearrangement joins TRBV28 to TRBJ2-7, with 9 bases identical to TRBD2. Trimming took 6 bases from V and 6 from J; bases not matched to a gene: 6. Germline V gene lookup returns CDR1 MDHEN and CDR2 SYDVKM. The CDR3 has 13 amino acids. DNA for the CDR3: TGTGCCAGCAGGGCTAGCGGGACGGTCGAGCAGTACTTC. Translated: CASRASGTVEQYF.

The V gene is TRBV19, the J gene TRBJ2-7; possible D gene TRBD2, 5 bases. The CDR3 has 13 residues. Germline V gene sequence: CDR1 LNHDA, CDR2 SQIVND (reference sequence). Trimming stripped 8 bases from V and 7 bases from J, with 18 bases between. CDR3 nucleotides: TGTGCCAGTGGCGGACGTCGCCCGGGGGAGCAGTACTTC. This encodes CASGGRRPGEQYF. The entire variable domain, with the rest obtained from reference TRBV19 and TRBJ2-7, is as follows: DGGITQSPKYLFRKEGQNVTLSCEQNLNHDAMYWYRQDPGQGLRLIYYSQIVNDFQKGDIAEGYSVSREKKESFPLTVTSAQKNPTAFYLCASGGRRPGEQYFGPGTRLTVT.

The CDR3 nucleotides are TGTGCCAGTAACAGGGGGCGGCGGACCGGGGAGCTGTTTTTT. As protein: CASNRGRRTGELFF. This chain uses TRBV19 with TRBJ2-2; TRBD1 matches 9 bases. Germline V CDR1 and CDR2: LNHDA, SQIVND (reference sequence). Trimming cost V 7 bases and J 5 bases; bases outside gene matches: 5. The CDR3 loop spans 14 amino acids.

The CDR3, as DNA: TGTGCCAGCAGTTCGGAAGTCCACAACTATGGCTACACCTTC. This translates into CASSSEVHNYGYTF. V is TRBV28 and J is TRBJ1-2; the D is unclear. Trimming shortened V by 4 bases and J by 2 bases, and 11 bases separated the two germline ends. Per the germline V gene, CDR1 is MDHEN and CDR2 is SYDVKM. The CDR3 covers 14 residues.

The V and J genes are TRBV6-4 and TRBJ2-1; 11 bases agree with TRBD1. The CDR3 sequence is 15 residues long. The V gene's germline CDR1 is MRHNA and CDR2 SNTAGT. Trimming took 5 bases from V and 6 from J; bases not matched to a gene: 6. CDR3 amino acids: CASSREGQGVNEQFF. The DNA of the CDR3 is TGTGCCAGCAGTAGGGAGGGACAGGGGGTCAATGAGCAGTTCTTC.